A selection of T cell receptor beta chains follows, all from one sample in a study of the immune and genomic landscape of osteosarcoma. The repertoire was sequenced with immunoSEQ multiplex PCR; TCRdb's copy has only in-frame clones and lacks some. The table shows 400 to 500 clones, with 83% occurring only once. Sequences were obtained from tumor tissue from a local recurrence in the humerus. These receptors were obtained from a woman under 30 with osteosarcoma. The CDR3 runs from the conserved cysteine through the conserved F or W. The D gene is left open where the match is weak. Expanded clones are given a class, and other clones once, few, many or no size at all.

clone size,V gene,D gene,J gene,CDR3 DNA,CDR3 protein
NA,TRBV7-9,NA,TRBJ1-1,TGTGCCAGCAGCATTAGGGACACTGAAGCTTTCTTT,CASSIRDTEAFF
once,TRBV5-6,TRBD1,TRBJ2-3,TGTGCCAGCAGCTTGGAGGGGGCGGCAGATACGCAGTATTTT,CASSLEGAADTQYF
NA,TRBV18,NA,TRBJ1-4,TGTGCCAGCTCACCGAGCCAGGCCGAAAAACTGTTTTTT,CASSPSQAEKLFF
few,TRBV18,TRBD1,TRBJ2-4,TGTGCCAGCTCACCGTCCGGAGGGACAGGGCTGGACATTCAGTACTTC,CASSPSGGTGLDIQYF
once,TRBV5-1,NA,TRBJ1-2,TGCGCCAGCAGCTTGTGGGACATCGCTAACTATGGCTACACCTTC,CASSLWDIANYGYTF
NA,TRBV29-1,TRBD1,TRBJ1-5,TGCAGCGTCGAGGGGACAGGGGTGGGTCAGCCCCAGCATTTT,CSVEGTGVGQPQHF
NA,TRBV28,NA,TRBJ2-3,TGTGCCAGCAGTTTCCCTAGCGCACCCACAGATACGCAGTATTTT,CASSFPSAPTDTQYF
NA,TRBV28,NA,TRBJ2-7,TGTGCCATCGGGGGGCAGGGTTCACGGGGCTCCTACGAGCAGTACTTC,CAIGGQGSRGSYEQYF
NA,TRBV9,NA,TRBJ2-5,TGTGCCAGCAGCGTAGGAAGCGTAGTCTTCGAGACCCAGTACTTC,CASSVGSVVFETQYF
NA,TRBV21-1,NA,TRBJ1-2,TGTGCCAGCAGCCAGCGGACGGTGGATTATGGCTACACCTTC,CASSQRTVDYGYTF
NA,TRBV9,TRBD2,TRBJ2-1,TGTGCCAGCAGCCAAGGGCTAGCGGAGCCCAATGAGCAGTTCTTC,CASSQGLAEPNEQFF
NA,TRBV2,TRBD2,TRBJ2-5,TGTGCCAGCAGTGAACGCAGCGGGAGAAAGACCCAGTACTTC,CASSERSGRKTQYF
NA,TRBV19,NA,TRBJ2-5,TGTGCCAGTAGTATGGCGGGGTTGGGAAGGGAGACCCAGTACTTC,CASSMAGLGRETQYF
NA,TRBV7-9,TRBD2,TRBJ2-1,TGTGCCAGCAGCGCCGGAAGCGGGAGCTCCTACAATGAGCAGTTCTTC,CASSAGSGSSYNEQFF
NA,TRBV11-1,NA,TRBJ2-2,TGTGCCAGCAGCCCGCAGGGTGCCGGGGAGCTGTTTTTT,CASSPQGAGELFF
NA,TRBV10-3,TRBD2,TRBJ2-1,TGTGCCATCAGTGACAGAGCGGGGGGGGACAATGAGCAGTTCTTC,CAISDRAGGDNEQFF
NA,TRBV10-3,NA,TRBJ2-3,TGTGCCACCGCCGGGGCCCCAGATACGCAGTATTTT,CATAGAPDTQYF
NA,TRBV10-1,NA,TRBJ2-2,TGCGCCAGCAGGGGACACCGGGGAGCTGTTTTT,CASRGHRGAVF
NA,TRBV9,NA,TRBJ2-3,TGTGCCAGCAGCGGGGACACAGATACGCAGTATTTT,CASSGDTDTQYF
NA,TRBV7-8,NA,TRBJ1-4,TGTGCCAGCAGCTTAGGTTGGACAGCCGAAAAACTGTTTTTT,CASSLGWTAEKLFF
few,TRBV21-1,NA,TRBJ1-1,TGTGCCAGCGGGAGGGACGCGGGGAACACTGAAGCTTTCTTT,CASGRDAGNTEAFF
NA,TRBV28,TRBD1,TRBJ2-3,TGTGCCAGCAGTTTATTGGGAGCAGGGGGAAACACAGATACGCAGTATTTT,CASSLLGAGGNTDTQYF
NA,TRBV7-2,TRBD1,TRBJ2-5,TGTGCCAGCAGCGCAACGGGACAGGGGGCGGTAACCCAGTACTTC,CASSATGQGAVTQYF
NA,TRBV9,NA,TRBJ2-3,TGTGCCAGCAGCCCCCGGTCAGGGGGAGGGGCAGATACGCAGTATTTT,CASSPRSGGGADTQYF